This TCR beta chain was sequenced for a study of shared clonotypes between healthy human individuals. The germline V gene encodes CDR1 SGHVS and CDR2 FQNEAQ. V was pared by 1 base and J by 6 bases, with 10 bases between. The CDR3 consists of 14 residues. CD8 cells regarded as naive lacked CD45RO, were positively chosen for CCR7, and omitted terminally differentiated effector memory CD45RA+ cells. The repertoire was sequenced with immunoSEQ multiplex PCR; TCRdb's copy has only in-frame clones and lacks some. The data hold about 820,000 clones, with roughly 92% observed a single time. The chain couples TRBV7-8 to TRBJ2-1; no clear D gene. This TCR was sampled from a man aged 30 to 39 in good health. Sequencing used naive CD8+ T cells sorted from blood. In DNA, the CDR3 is TGTGCCAGCAGCTTAGGGACGGCTGGCAATGAGCAGTTCTTC. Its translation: CASSLGTAGNEQFF.